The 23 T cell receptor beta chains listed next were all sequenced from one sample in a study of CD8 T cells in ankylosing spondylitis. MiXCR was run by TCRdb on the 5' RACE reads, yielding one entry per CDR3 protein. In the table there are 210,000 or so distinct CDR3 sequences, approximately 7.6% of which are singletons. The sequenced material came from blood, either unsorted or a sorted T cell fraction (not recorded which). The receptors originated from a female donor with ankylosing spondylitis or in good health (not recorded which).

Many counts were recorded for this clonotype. This CDR3 is CSANGEGQTDTQYF. In nucleotides, the CDR3 is TGCAGTGCCAACGGGGAGGGCCAGACAGATACGCAGTATTTT. The V gene is TRBV20-1, the J gene TRBJ2-3; 7 bases fit TRBD2. Germline lookup yields CDR1 DFQATT and CDR2 SNEGSKA (reference sequence). Trimming at V came to 6 bases and at J to 3 bases, leaving 9 bases not matched to a gene. The CDR3 sequence is 14 residues long.

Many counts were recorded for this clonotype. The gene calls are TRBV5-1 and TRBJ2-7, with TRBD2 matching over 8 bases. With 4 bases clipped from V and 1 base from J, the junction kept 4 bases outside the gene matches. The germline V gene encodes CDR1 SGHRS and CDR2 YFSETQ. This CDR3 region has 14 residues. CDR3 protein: CASSDIAGSYEQYF. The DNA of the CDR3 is TGCGCCAGCAGCGATATAGCGGGATCCTACGAGCAGTACTTC.

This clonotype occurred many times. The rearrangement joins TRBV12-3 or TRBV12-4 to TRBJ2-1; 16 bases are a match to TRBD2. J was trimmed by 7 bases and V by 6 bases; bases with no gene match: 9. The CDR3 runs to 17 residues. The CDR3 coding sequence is TGTGCCAGCAGGGGACTAGCGGGAGGGCCCGGTAAGAATGAGCAGTTCTTC. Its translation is CASRGLAGGPGKNEQFF.

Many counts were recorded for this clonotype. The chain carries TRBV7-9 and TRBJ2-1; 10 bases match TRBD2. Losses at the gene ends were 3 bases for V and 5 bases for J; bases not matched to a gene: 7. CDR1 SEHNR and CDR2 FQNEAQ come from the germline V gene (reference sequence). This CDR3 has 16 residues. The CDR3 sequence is CASSLATSGANNEQFF. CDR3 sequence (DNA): TGTGCCAGCAGCTTGGCCACTAGCGGGGCTAACAATGAGCAGTTCTTC.

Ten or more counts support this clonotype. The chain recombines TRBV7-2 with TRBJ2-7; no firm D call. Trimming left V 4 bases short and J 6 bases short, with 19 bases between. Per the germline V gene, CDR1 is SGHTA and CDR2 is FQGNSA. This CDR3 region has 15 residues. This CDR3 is CASSSVYSPGFEQYF. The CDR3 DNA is TGTGCCAGCAGCTCCGTTTATTCACCGGGCTTCGAGCAGTACTTC.

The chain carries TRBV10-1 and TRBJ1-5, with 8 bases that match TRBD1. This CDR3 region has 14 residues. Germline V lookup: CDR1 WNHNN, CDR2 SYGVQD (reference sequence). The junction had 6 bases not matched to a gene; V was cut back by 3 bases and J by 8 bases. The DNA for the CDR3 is TGCGCCAGCAGTGACGACAGGGGTAGAAAGCCCCAGCATTTT. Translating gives CASSDDRGRKPQHF.

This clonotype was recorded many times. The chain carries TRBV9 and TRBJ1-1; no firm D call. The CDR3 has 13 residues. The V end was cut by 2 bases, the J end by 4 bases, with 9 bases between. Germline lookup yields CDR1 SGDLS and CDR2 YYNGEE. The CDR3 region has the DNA TGTGCCAGCAGCGTGGGCACCGGCACTGAAGCTTTCTTT. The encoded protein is CASSVGTGTEAFF.

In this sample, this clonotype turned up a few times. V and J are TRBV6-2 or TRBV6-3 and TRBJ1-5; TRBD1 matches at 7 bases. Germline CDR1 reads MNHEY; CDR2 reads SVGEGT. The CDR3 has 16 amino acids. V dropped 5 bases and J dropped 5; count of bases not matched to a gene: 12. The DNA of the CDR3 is TGTGCCAGCAGTCCCATCCCTCACAGGGGTGATCAGCCCCAGCATTTT. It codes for CASSPIPHRGDQPQHF.

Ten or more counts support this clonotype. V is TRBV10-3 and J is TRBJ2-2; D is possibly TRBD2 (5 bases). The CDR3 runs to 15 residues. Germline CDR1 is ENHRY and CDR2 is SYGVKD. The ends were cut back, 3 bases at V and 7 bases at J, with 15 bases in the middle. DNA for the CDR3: TGTGCCATCAGTGACTCCTCCCGGGGAGTCGGGGAGCTGTTTTTT. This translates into CAISDSSRGVGELFF.

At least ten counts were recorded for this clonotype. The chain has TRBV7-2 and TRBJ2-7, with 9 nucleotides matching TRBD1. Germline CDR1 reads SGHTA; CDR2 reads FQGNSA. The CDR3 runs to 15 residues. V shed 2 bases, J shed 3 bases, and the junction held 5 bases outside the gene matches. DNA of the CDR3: TGTGCCAGCAGCTTATGGGACAGGGCGGACTACGAGCAGTACTTC. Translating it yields CASSLWDRADYEQYF.

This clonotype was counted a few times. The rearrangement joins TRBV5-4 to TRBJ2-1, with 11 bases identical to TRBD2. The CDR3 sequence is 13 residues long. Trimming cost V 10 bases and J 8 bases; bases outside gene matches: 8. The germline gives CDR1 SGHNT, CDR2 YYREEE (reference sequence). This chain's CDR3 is CACRLAGIDEQFF. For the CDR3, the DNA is TGTGCCTGCCGACTAGCGGGAATCGATGAGCAGTTCTTC.

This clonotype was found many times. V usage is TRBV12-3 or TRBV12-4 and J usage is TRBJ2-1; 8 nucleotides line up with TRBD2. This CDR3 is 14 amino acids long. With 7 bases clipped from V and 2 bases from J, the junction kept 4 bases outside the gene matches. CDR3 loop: CASTPGLAYNEQFF. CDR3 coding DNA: TGTGCCAGCACACCGGGACTAGCCTACAATGAGCAGTTCTTC.

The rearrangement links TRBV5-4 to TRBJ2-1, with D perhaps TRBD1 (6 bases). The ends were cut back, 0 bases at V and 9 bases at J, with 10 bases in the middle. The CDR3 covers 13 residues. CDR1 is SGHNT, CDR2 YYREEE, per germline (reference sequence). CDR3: CASSLEGVGEQFF. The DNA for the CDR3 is TGTGCCAGCAGCTTGGAGGGGGTTGGTGAGCAGTTCTTC.

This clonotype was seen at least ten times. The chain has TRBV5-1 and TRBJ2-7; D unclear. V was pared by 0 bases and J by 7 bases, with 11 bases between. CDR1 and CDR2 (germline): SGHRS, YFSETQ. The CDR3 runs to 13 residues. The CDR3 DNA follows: TGCGCCAGCAGCTTGGGGCAGTCACGGGAGCAGTACTTC. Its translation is CASSLGQSREQYF. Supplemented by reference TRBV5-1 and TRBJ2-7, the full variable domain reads KAGVTQTPRYLIKTRGQQVTLSCSPISGHRSVSWYQQTPGQGLQFLFEYFSETQRNKGNFPGRFSGRQFSNSRSEMNVSTLELGDSALYLCASSLGQSREQYFGPGTRLTVT.

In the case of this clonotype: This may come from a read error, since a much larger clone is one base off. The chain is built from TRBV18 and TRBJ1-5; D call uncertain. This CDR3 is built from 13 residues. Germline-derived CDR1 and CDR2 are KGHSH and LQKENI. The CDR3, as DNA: TGTGCCGGCTCACCGGACGACGGTCAGCCCCAGCATTTT. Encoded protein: CAGSPDDGQPQHF.

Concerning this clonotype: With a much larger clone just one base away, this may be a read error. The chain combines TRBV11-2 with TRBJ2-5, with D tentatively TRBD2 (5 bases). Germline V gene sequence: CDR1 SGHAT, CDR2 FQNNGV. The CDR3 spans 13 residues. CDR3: CVSSIRERETQYF. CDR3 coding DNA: TGTGTCAGCAGCATTAGGGAGAGAGAGACCCAGTACTTC.

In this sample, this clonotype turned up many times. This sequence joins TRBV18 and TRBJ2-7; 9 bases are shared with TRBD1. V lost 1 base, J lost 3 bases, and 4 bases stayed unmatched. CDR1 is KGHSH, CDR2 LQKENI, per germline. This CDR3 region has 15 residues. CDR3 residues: CASSPRDRVFYEQYF. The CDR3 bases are TGTGCCAGCTCACCACGGGACAGGGTCTTCTACGAGCAGTACTTC.

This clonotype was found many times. CDR3 in DNA: TGCAGTGCTAGCCCAGAGTCCTTCTATGGCTACACCTTC. Protein: CSASPESFYGYTF. The chain combines TRBV20-1 with TRBJ1-2; unclear D gene. Germline values: CDR1 DFQATT, CDR2 SNEGSKA (reference sequence). Trimming shortened V by 3 bases and J by 4 bases, and 12 bases separated the two germline ends. The CDR3 covers 13 residues.

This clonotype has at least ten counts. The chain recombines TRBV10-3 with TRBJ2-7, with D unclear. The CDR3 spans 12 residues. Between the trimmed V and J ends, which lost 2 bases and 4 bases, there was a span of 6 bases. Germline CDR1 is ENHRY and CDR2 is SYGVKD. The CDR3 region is CAISERTYEQYF. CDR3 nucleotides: TGTGCCATCAGTGAGAGGACGTACGAGCAGTACTTC.

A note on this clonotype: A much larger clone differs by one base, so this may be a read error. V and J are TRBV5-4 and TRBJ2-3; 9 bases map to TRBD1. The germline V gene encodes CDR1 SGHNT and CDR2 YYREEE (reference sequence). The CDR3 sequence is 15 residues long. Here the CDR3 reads CVSSVRDRAEYTQYF. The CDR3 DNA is TGTGTCAGCAGCGTCCGGGACAGGGCTGAATATACGCAGTATTTT.

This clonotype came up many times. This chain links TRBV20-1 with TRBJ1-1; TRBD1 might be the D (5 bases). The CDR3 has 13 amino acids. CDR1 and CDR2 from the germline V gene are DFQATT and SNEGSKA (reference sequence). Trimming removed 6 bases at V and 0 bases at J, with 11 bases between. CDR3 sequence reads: CSAEGRMNTEAFF. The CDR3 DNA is TGCAGTGCGGAGGGACGGATGAACACTGAAGCTTTCTTT.

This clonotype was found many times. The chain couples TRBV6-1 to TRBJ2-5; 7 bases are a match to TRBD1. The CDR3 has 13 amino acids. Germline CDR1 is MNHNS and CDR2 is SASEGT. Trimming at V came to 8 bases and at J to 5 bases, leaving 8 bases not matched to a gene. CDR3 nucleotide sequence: TGTGCCAGCCTATCTCAGGGGGTGGAGACCCAGTACTTC. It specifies CASLSQGVETQYF.

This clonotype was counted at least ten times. This chain's CDR3 is CASSTRRSTEAFF. The DNA of the CDR3 is TGTGCCAGTAGTACCCGGCGGAGCACTGAAGCTTTCTTT. V is TRBV19 and J is TRBJ1-1; the D is unclear. The CDR3 has 13 amino acids. The V end was cut by 4 bases, the J end by 4 bases, with 10 bases between. Germline V lookup: CDR1 LNHDA, CDR2 SQIVND (reference sequence).